Below are 24 T cell receptor beta chains sequenced from a single sample in a study of cytomegalovirus exposure and HLA in healthy donors. The primer mix had 60 Vbeta and 13 Jbeta primers. TCRdb's table, derived via immunoSEQ multiplex PCR, lists solely in-frame clones and lacks some. In total, the table holds 80,000 or so clones. The specimen was PBMCs. The receptors derive from a woman aged 30 to 39 in good health and CMV-seronegative.

V and J are TRBV7-8 and TRBJ2-7; 9 bases fit TRBD2. This CDR3 region has 16 residues. Germline-derived CDR1 and CDR2 are SGHVS and FQNEAQ. Trimming cost V 5 bases and J 2 bases; bases outside gene matches: 10. CDR3 in DNA: TGTGCCAGCAGCCCCGAAAGGCTAGCGGGAACCTACGAGCAGTACTTC. The encoded protein is CASSPERLAGTYEQYF.

The chain links TRBV6-1 to TRBJ2-1, with D perhaps matching TRBD2 (6 bases). Per the germline V gene, CDR1 is MNHNS and CDR2 is SASEGT. Trimming stripped 6 bases from V and 8 bases from J, with 17 bases between. This CDR3 spans 14 amino acids. CDR3: CASRKRVGWDEQFF. CDR3 coding DNA: TGTGCCAGCAGAAAGCGGGTGGGCTGGGATGAGCAGTTCTTC.

The chain is built from TRBV5-1 and TRBJ2-6; a weak D match, TRBD1 (5 bases). V was cut by 4 bases and J by 3 bases, with 14 bases left in between. The CDR3 consists of 16 residues. Germline V lookup: CDR1 SGHRS, CDR2 YFSETQ. This CDR3 reads CASSPAVGVGANVLTF. CDR3 nucleotide sequence: TGCGCCAGCAGCCCCGCTGTAGGGGTTGGGGCCAACGTCCTGACTTTC.

The chain employs TRBV2 and TRBJ1-1, with a possible D match to TRBD1 (5 bases). Deletions cut 3 bases from V and 0 bases from J, with 14 bases between. This CDR3 is built from 16 residues. Germline V gene sequence: CDR1 SNHLY, CDR2 FYNNEI. CDR3 region: CASSDPWTPMNTEAFF. In nucleotides, the CDR3 is TGTGCCAGCAGTGATCCTTGGACACCCATGAACACTGAAGCTTTCTTT.

V gene TRBV6-1 combines with J gene TRBJ2-4, with no clear D. Germline loops: CDR1 MNHNS, CDR2 SASEGT. The CDR3 consists of 15 residues. Trimming cost V 2 bases and J 0 bases, with 8 bases left between them. CDR3 sequence: CASSERVLAKNIQYF. Here the CDR3 DNA reads TGTGCCAGCAGTGAAAGAGTCCTAGCCAAAAACATTCAGTACTTC.

The chain employs TRBV18 and TRBJ1-1; tentative D call: TRBD1 (6 bases). This CDR3 is built from 15 residues. Germline lookup yields CDR1 KGHSH and CDR2 LQKENI. V was clipped by 5 bases and J by 2 bases, with 15 bases between them. In DNA, the CDR3 is TGTGCCAGCTCAGCACAGGGAGGCCCCAACACTGAAGCTTTCTTT. Translation: CASSAQGGPNTEAFF.

The V gene is TRBV5-1, the J gene TRBJ2-3; D unresolved. The CDR3 covers 16 residues. Germline V gene lookup returns CDR1 SGHRS and CDR2 YFSETQ. Trimming pared 0 bases from V and 0 bases from J, leaving 11 bases between. DNA of the CDR3: TGCGCCAGCAGCTTGGATGGCGGTTATAGCACAGATACGCAGTATTTT. Protein: CASSLDGGYSTDTQYF.

The V and J genes are TRBV19 and TRBJ1-1; 7 nucleotides agree with TRBD1. The CDR3 is 15 residues long. V was clipped by 3 bases and J by 2 bases; unmatched bases: 6. Germline CDR1 is LNHDA and CDR2 is SQIVND (reference sequence). The CDR3 loop is CASSIMTGRNTEAFF. CDR3 coding DNA: TGTGCCAGTAGTATTATGACAGGGCGTAACACTGAAGCTTTCTTT.

The chain links TRBV4-2 to TRBJ2-7; D perhaps matches TRBD1 (6 bases). With 0 bases removed from V and 3 bases from J, the gap between germline ends came to 12 bases. The CDR3 runs 15 residues. The V gene's germline CDR1 is LGHNA and CDR2 YNFKEQ. In DNA, the CDR3 is TGTGCCAGCAGCCAAGAGGCGGCAGGGGTCTACGAGCAGTACTTC. Protein product: CASSQEAAGVYEQYF.

The rearrangement links TRBV5-1 to TRBJ2-7; tentatively, D is TRBD1 (6 bases). This CDR3 is built from 14 residues. V was cut by 1 base and J by 2 bases, with 10 bases left in between. Germline V lookup: CDR1 SGHRS, CDR2 YFSETQ. The CDR3 protein is CASSLTQGTYEQYF. In nucleotides, the CDR3 is TGCGCCAGCAGCTTGACACAGGGAACCTACGAGCAGTACTTC. Complete variable domain (other parts from reference TRBV5-1 and TRBJ2-7): KAGVTQTPRYLIKTRGQQVTLSCSPISGHRSVSWYQQTPGQGLQFLFEYFSETQRNKGNFPGRFSGRQFSNSRSEMNVSTLELGDSALYLCASSLTQGTYEQYFGPGTRLTVT.

The rearrangement joins TRBV7-2 to TRBJ1-1, with TRBD1 matching 9 bases. V shed 3 bases and J 4 bases; nucleotides not matched to a gene: 0. This CDR3 is built from 13 residues. From germline, CDR1 is SGHTA and CDR2 FQGNSA. CDR3 residues: CASSLTGGTEAFF. The CDR3 nucleotides are TGTGCCAGCAGCTTGACAGGGGGCACTGAAGCTTTCTTT.

The J gene is TRBJ1-1, the V gene TRBV5-1, with D perhaps matching TRBD1 (6 bases). The CDR3 sequence is 13 residues long. CDR1 is SGHRS and CDR2 is YFSETQ in the germline V gene. V lost 5 bases to trimming and J lost 7 bases, with 15 bases between them. CDR3 coding DNA: TGCGCCAGCAGGGTGGCAGGGGCCGTTGAAGCTTTCTTT. This sequence encodes CASRVAGAVEAFF.

The chain recombines TRBV5-1 with TRBJ2-1; 10 bases align to TRBD2. J was trimmed by 8 bases and V by 5 bases; bases with no gene match: 4. This CDR3 has 13 residues. CDR1 SGHRS and CDR2 YFSETQ come from the germline V gene. Here the CDR3 reads CASSASGSDEQFF. In DNA, the CDR3 is TGCGCCAGCAGTGCTAGCGGGAGTGATGAGCAGTTCTTC.

The chain combines TRBV6-5 with TRBJ2-7; TRBD1 aligns across 8 bases. This CDR3 contains 16 residues. The germline V gene has CDR1 MNHEY and CDR2 SVGAGI. With V trimmed by 0 bases and J by 3 bases, 7 bases remained unmatched. The CDR3 reads CASSYSKGQVNYEQYF. The CDR3 nucleotides read TGTGCCAGCAGTTACTCGAAGGGACAGGTTAACTACGAGCAGTACTTC.

This chain joins TRBV5-1 and TRBJ2-5; the match to TRBD1 covers 9 bases. The V gene's germline CDR1 is SGHRS and CDR2 YFSETQ. V gave up 3 bases and J gave up 4 bases; unmatched junction bases: 4. This CDR3 has 14 amino acids. The CDR3 is CASSWGQGGETQYF. For the CDR3, the DNA is TGCGCCAGCAGCTGGGGACAGGGAGGAGAGACCCAGTACTTC.

The chain couples TRBV29-1 to TRBJ2-1, with a tentative D call TRBD2 (6 bases). V was pared by 4 bases and J by 4 bases, with 14 bases between. The germline gives CDR1 SQVTM, CDR2 ANQGSEA. The CDR3 is made up of 14 amino acids. Written as DNA, the CDR3 is TGCAGCGTTGGGGTTAGCGGAGGATACAATGAGCAGTTCTTC. Translating gives CSVGVSGGYNEQFF.

V is TRBV6-6 and J is TRBJ1-5; TRBD1 agrees at 8 bases. This CDR3 has 14 amino acids. J lost 2 bases, V lost 5 bases, and 2 bases had no gene match. Germline V CDR1 and CDR2: MNHNY, SVGAGI (reference sequence). CDR3 nucleotide sequence: TGTGCCAGCAGTGACAGGGGTGGCAATCAGCCCCAGCATTTT. Translation gives CASSDRGGNQPQHF.

The rearrangement uses TRBV25-1 and TRBJ1-3; 12 bases fit TRBD1. With 3 bases clipped from V and 7 bases from J, the junction kept 4 bases outside the gene matches. The CDR3 is 15 residues long. From germline, CDR1 is MGHDK and CDR2 SYGVNS. CDR3: CASSDWGQGANTIYF. As DNA, the CDR3 is TGTGCCAGCAGTGACTGGGGACAGGGGGCGAACACCATATATTTT.

The chain employs TRBV7-6 and TRBJ2-1; TRBD1 matches 10 bases. Germline CDR1 and CDR2: SGHVS and FNYEAQ. V lost 5 bases and J lost 3; bases outside the gene matches: 10. This CDR3 is 17 amino acids long. The CDR3 is CASSLSSGTGVYNEQFF. The CDR3 DNA follows: TGTGCCAGCAGCCTATCCTCCGGGACAGGGGTCTACAATGAGCAGTTCTTC.

The chain joins TRBV30 to TRBJ1-4, with TRBD1 matching 9 bases. V lost 3 bases to trimming and J lost 5 bases; unmatched junction nucleotides: 7. This CDR3 has 15 amino acids. Germline V gene sequence: CDR1 GTSNPN, CDR2 SVGIG (reference sequence). CDR3 sequence: CAWRHVGQGNEKLFF. In DNA form, the CDR3 reads TGTGCCTGGAGACATGTGGGACAGGGAAATGAAAAACTGTTTTTT.

The chain has TRBV30 and TRBJ1-1, with D maybe TRBD1 (5 bases). Germline-derived CDR1 and CDR2 are GTSNPN and SVGIG (reference sequence). The germline V and J ends were trimmed by 4 bases and 1 base, with 25 bases remaining between them. The CDR3 consists of 18 residues. The CDR3 loop is CAWKGAGWRVGQNTEAFF. CDR3 bases: TGTGCCTGGAAAGGGGCAGGGTGGAGGGTTGGCCAGAACACTGAAGCTTTCTTT.

The V and J genes are TRBV25-1 and TRBJ2-7; 9 nucleotides align to TRBD1. V lost 8 bases and J lost 3; bases outside the gene matches: 2. Germline CDR1 is MGHDK and CDR2 is SYGVNS. The CDR3 loop spans 12 amino acids. The CDR3 loop is CASGDRVYEQYF. In DNA form, the CDR3 reads TGTGCCAGCGGGGACAGGGTCTACGAGCAGTACTTC.

The rearrangement uses TRBV5-1 and TRBJ1-1; TRBD1 agrees at 7 bases. V shed 4 bases and J 0 bases; nucleotides not matched to a gene: 6. Germline lookup yields CDR1 SGHRS and CDR2 YFSETQ. The CDR3 sequence is 15 residues long. CDR3 nucleotides: TGCGCCAGCAGCCCGGGACAGCTTATGAACACTGAAGCTTTCTTT. It yields the protein CASSPGQLMNTEAFF.

In regard to this clone: The sample contains more than one DNA sequence encoding this CDR3. The rearrangement links TRBV6-5 to TRBJ1-2; D is perhaps TRBD1 (6 bases). CDR3 length: 16 amino acids. V dropped 0 bases and J dropped 6 bases, with 17 bases sitting between them. The germline V gene encodes CDR1 MNHEY and CDR2 SVGAGI. The CDR3 loop reads CASSYSNLRQEDGYTF. The DNA of the CDR3 is TGTGCCAGCAGTTACTCGAATCTCAGACAGGAGGATGGCTACACCTTC.